The entry below gives a single TCR beta chain sequence along with its context. Original methodology: Using reference gene primer amplification, nucleated cell counts were estimated. Only in-frame clones appear in the TCRdb table, and some are missing; sequencing was by immunoSEQ multiplex PCR. Clone size and V and J calls were adopted from that table, with D and trimming inferred from the DNA. Here the sample spans roughly 70,000 clones, about 91% being singletons. Trimming removed 5 bases from V and 6 bases from J; junction bases left unmatched: 8. This CDR3 has 14 amino acids. Germline V gene sequence: CDR1 SGHTA, CDR2 FQGTGA. This record comes from a study of blood T cell repertoires in COVID-19.

The chain employs TRBV7-3 and TRBJ1-1; TRBD1 matches at 8 bases. The clonotype originates from a human donor with active COVID-19. The donor label of this sample is uncertain. Sequencing input: peripheral blood. The CDR3 DNA reads as TGTGCCAGCAGCGATCCGGACAGGGTGGCTGAAGCTTTCTTT. Residues: CASSDPDRVAEAFF.